What follows are 32 T cell receptor beta chains derived from one specimen sequenced in a study of blood T cell repertoires in COVID-19 (dated by TCRdb to the early 2020s). The library was built by means of the immunoSEQ multiplex PCR assay. TCRdb obtained this table from immuneACCESS and retained in-frame rearrangements with V and J assigned. These tables miss some clones; where compared with another copy, unresolved V genes account for less than half of the shortfall, and the remainder is unexplained. The sample records hundreds of thousands of clones, 90% of which are singletons. Together, the top ten hold around 0.97% of the sample. What was sequenced was peripheral blood. These receptors all stem from a woman aged 40-49 years with COVID-19, enrolled during active disease.

The chain combines TRBV24-1 with TRBJ2-1; 8 bases are a match to TRBD2. Germline trimming cut 3 bases from V and 5 bases from J; bases unmatched to any gene: 5. In germline, CDR1 is KGHDR, CDR2 SFDVKD. The CDR3 spans 15 residues. The CDR3 protein is CATSDPSGLNNEQFF. CDR3 nucleotide sequence: TGTGCCACCAGTGATCCTAGCGGGCTGAACAATGAGCAGTTCTTC.

CDR3 bases: TGTGCCAGCAGTTCGGGGGTGAGCTACACCTTC. It specifies CASSSGVSYTF. This chain joins TRBV6-2 or TRBV6-3 and TRBJ1-2; D is possibly TRBD1 (5 bases). CDR1 is MNHEY and CDR2 is SVGEGT in the germline V gene. The germline V and J ends were trimmed by 4 bases and 9 bases, with 9 bases remaining between them. CDR3 length: 11 amino acids.

This chain joins TRBV6-2 or TRBV6-3 and TRBJ2-3, with a weak D call TRBD1 (6 bases). The CDR3 is 15 amino acids. Looked up from germline, CDR1 is MNHEY and CDR2 is SVGEGT. The V and J ends lost 5 bases and 9 bases respectively, with 21 bases between them. The CDR3: CASSLTSGGPGTQYF. In nucleotides, the CDR3 is TGTGCCAGCAGTCTCACTAGTGGGGGCCCGGGGACGCAGTATTTT.

V and J are TRBV29-1 and TRBJ2-6; D gene unclear. Trimming took 2 bases from V and 4 from J, leaving 9 bases between them. Germline lookup yields CDR1 SQVTM and CDR2 ANQGSEA. There are 14 residues in the CDR3. The CDR3 nucleotides are TGCAGCGTTGAAATGCGGAGCGGGGCCAACGTCCTGACTTTC. Translated: CSVEMRSGANVLTF.

CDR3: CASSVLVQHEQYF. The CDR3, as DNA: TGTGCCAGCAGCGTACTAGTTCAGCACGAGCAGTACTTC. The V gene is TRBV5-6, the J gene TRBJ2-7; TRBD2 might be the D (5 bases). Trimming removed 4 bases from V and 5 bases from J, with 13 bases in between. Germline V CDR1 and CDR2: SGHDT, YYEEEE. There are 13 residues in the CDR3.

This sequence joins TRBV6-6 and TRBJ2-5; 12 nucleotides match TRBD2. Per the germline V gene, CDR1 is MNHNY and CDR2 is SVGAGI (reference sequence). V lost 5 bases to trimming and J lost 5 bases; unmatched junction nucleotides: 3. The CDR3 loop spans 14 amino acids. CDR3 nucleotides: TGTGCCAGCAGTCGCGGGACTAGCGGGGAGACCCAGTACTTC. Translating gives CASSRGTSGETQYF.

This clone has only a few counts. The V call is TRBV18, the J call TRBJ1-1; unclear D gene. The ends were cut back, 6 bases at V and 1 base at J, with 9 bases in the middle. The CDR3 is 13 residues long. The germline CDR1 and CDR2 sequences are KGHSH and LQKENI. CDR3 region: CASSQQQNTEAFF. The CDR3 coding sequence is TGTGCCAGCTCCCAACAACAGAACACTGAAGCTTTCTTT.

The V call is TRBV29-1, the J call TRBJ2-5, with TRBD2 matching 12 bases. This CDR3 region has 15 residues. After removal of 5 bases from V and 1 base from J, the junction contained 5 bases not matched to a gene. The germline gives CDR1 SQVTM, CDR2 ANQGSEA. As DNA, the CDR3 is TGCAGCGTTCCGACTAGCGGGGGAAGCCAAGAGACCCAGTACTTC. It codes for CSVPTSGGSQETQYF. The variable domain in full, with the rest retrieved from reference TRBV29-1 and TRBJ2-5, is SAVISQKPSRDICQRGTSLTIQCQVDSQVTMMFWYRQQPGQSLTLIATANQGSEATYESGFVIDKFPISRPNLTFSTLTVSNMSPEDSSIYLCSVPTSGGSQETQYFGPGTRLLVL.

For this clone: This specimen includes other DNA sequences encoding the same CDR3. V usage is TRBV6-6 and J usage is TRBJ1-2, with a possible D match to TRBD1 (6 bases). Trimming left V 0 bases short and J 1 base short, with 12 bases between. Germline V gene lookup returns CDR1 MNHNY and CDR2 SVGAGI (reference sequence). There are 16 residues in the CDR3. The CDR3 loop is CASSYSITGINYGYTF. Here the CDR3 DNA reads TGTGCCAGCAGTTACTCGATTACAGGGATTAACTATGGCTACACCTTC.

The V and J genes are TRBV19 and TRBJ1-2; 8 bases align to TRBD1. The CDR3 is 14 amino acids. Trimming cost V 7 bases and J 1 base; bases outside gene matches: 5. CDR1 is LNHDA and CDR2 is SQIVND in the germline V gene (reference sequence). The CDR3 spells CASINTGGNYGYTF. Written as DNA, the CDR3 is TGTGCCAGTATCAATACAGGGGGTAACTATGGCTACACCTTC. Full variable domain (missing parts from reference TRBV19 and TRBJ1-2): DGGITQSPKYLFRKEGQNVTLSCEQNLNHDAMYWYRQDPGQGLRLIYYSQIVNDFQKGDIAEGYSVSREKKESFPLTVTSAQKNPTAFYLCASINTGGNYGYTFGSGTRLTVV.

CDR3: CASSRLLAGGSFETQYF. CDR3 sequence (DNA): TGTGCCAGCAGCCGCTTACTAGCGGGGGGGTCCTTTGAGACCCAGTACTTC. The V and J genes are TRBV7-2 and TRBJ2-5; 13 nucleotides align to TRBD2. J lost 5 bases, V lost 5 bases, and 11 bases had no gene match. Looked up from germline, CDR1 is SGHTA and CDR2 is FQGNSA. The CDR3 sequence is 17 residues long. Filled out from reference TRBV7-2 and TRBJ2-5, the complete variable domain reads GAGVSQSPSNKVTEKGKDVELRCDPISGHTALYWYRQSLGQGLEFLIYFQGNSAPDKSGLPSDRFSAERTGGSVSTLTIQRTQQEDSAVYLCASSRLLAGGSFETQYFGPGTRLLVL.

J is TRBJ1-2 and V is TRBV5-1; weak D call: TRBD1 (6 bases). Deletions cut 2 bases from V and 3 bases from J, with 17 bases between. Germline V gene sequence: CDR1 SGHRS, CDR2 YFSETQ. This CDR3 contains 16 residues. Written as DNA, the CDR3 is TGCGCCAGCAGCTTTTATGACGGGGAGGGGGACTATGGCTACACCTTC. Translation gives CASSFYDGEGDYGYTF.

CDR3: CASSLEGAGINEQYF. The CDR3 DNA is TGCGCCAGCAGCTTGGAGGGGGCGGGAATCAACGAGCAGTACTTC. The rearrangement joins TRBV5-1 to TRBJ2-7; possibly TRBD1 for D (7 bases). CDR1 is SGHRS and CDR2 is YFSETQ in the germline V gene. The ends were cut back, 0 bases at V and 5 bases at J, with 15 bases in the middle. This CDR3 contains 15 residues.

This chain joins TRBV28 and TRBJ2-7, with 8 bases fitting TRBD1. The ends lost 4 bases at V and 2 bases at J; junction bases unmatched: 10. Germline-derived CDR1 and CDR2 are MDHEN and SYDVKM. The CDR3 contains 16 residues. DNA of the CDR3: TGTGCCAGCAGTTCACCGAGGGGACAGGAAACCTACGAGCAGTACTTC. This codes for CASSSPRGQETYEQYF.

The V and J genes are TRBV4-3 and TRBJ2-3; D might be TRBD2 (7 bases). The CDR3 runs 15 residues. V was pared by 4 bases and J by 4 bases, with 15 bases between. Germline assignment: CDR1 LGHNA and CDR2 YSLEER. This CDR3 is CASSPIPGGSDTQYF. The CDR3 DNA reads TGCGCCAGCAGCCCGATCCCGGGGGGCTCAGATACGCAGTATTTT.

The V call is TRBV7-9, the J call TRBJ2-5; D not certain. The ends were cut back, 1 base at V and 2 bases at J, with 11 bases in the middle. The CDR3 has 15 residues. Germline loops: CDR1 SEHNR, CDR2 FQNEAQ (reference sequence). The DNA of the CDR3 is TGTGCCAGCAGCTTAGATCCTAGTGCTCAAGAGACCCAGTACTTC. Its translation: CASSLDPSAQETQYF.

The CDR3 protein is CASSADRGGNQPQHF. The CDR3 bases are TGTGCCAGCAGTGCCGACAGGGGAGGCAATCAGCCCCAGCATTTT. The rearrangement uses TRBV28 and TRBJ1-5; 8 bases are shared with TRBD1. J gave up 2 bases and V 5 bases, and 5 bases lay outside the gene matches. In germline, CDR1 is MDHEN, CDR2 SYDVKM. The CDR3 extends over 15 amino acids.

The chain joins TRBV5-4 to TRBJ2-1; TRBD1 might be the D (6 bases). Germline loops: CDR1 SGHNT, CDR2 YYREEE (reference sequence). Trimming left V 4 bases short and J 0 bases short, with 11 bases between. The CDR3 covers 15 residues. CDR3 nucleotides: TGTGCCAGCAGCCAGGGGCCAAGCTCCTACAATGAGCAGTTCTTC. Translated, it gives CASSQGPSSYNEQFF.

The V gene is TRBV29-1, the J gene TRBJ2-5, with TRBD1 matching 8 bases. The V and J ends lost 6 bases and 4 bases, in that order; junction bases with no gene match: 4. CDR1 SQVTM and CDR2 ANQGSEA come from the germline V gene. The CDR3 has 12 amino acids. CDR3 DNA: TGCAGCGTCACCGACAGGGGAGAGACCCAGTACTTC. Translating it yields CSVTDRGETQYF.

This clone was observed a few times. The chain couples TRBV6-2 or TRBV6-3 to TRBJ1-5; 11 bases map to TRBD1. Germline V gives CDR1 MNHEY, CDR2 SVGEGT. The trim removed 2 bases at V and 0 bases at J, leaving 6 bases unmatched. The CDR3 is made up of 18 amino acids. The CDR3 protein is CASSYDGTGGFSNQPQHF. The CDR3 coding sequence is TGTGCCAGCAGTTACGACGGGACAGGGGGTTTTAGCAATCAGCCCCAGCATTTT.

The genes are TRBV19 and TRBJ2-3, with TRBD2 identical over 7 bases. The V gene's germline CDR1 is LNHDA and CDR2 SQIVND (reference sequence). After removal of 3 bases from V and 10 bases from J, the junction contained 10 bases not matched to a gene. The CDR3 is made up of 14 amino acids. The DNA for the CDR3 is TGTGCCAGTAGTATGGCCAGCACGGGGGGAGCGCAGTATTTT. The encoded protein is CASSMASTGGAQYF.

The rearrangement links TRBV9 to TRBJ1-6, with 7 bases aligning to TRBD1. V shed 4 bases, J shed 0 bases, and the junction held 4 bases outside the gene matches. The germline CDR1 and CDR2 sequences are SGDLS and YYNGEE. The CDR3 loop spans 16 amino acids. The chain's CDR3 is CASSPDRSSYNSPLHF. The CDR3 DNA follows: TGTGCCAGCAGCCCGGACAGGAGCTCCTATAATTCACCCCTCCACTTT.

The chain is built from TRBV3-1 (or the pseudogene TRBV3-2) and TRBJ2-7; D not resolved. Trimming stripped 5 bases from V and 6 bases from J, with 14 bases between. CDR3 size: 13 residues. Germline-derived CDR1 and CDR2 are LGHDT and YNNKEL (reference sequence). CDR3 sequence: CASSAASRVEQYF. Here the CDR3 DNA reads TGTGCCAGCAGCGCAGCGAGTCGGGTCGAGCAGTACTTC.

The genes are TRBV6-6 and TRBJ1-1; 10 bases line up with TRBD1. The CDR3 extends over 16 amino acids. Trimming took 4 bases from V and 3 from J; bases not matched to a gene: 8. Looked up from germline, CDR1 is MNHNY and CDR2 is SVGAGI (reference sequence). Here the CDR3 reads CASSFGTGVSYTEAFF. The DNA of the CDR3 is TGTGCCAGCAGTTTCGGGACAGGGGTCTCATACACTGAAGCTTTCTTT.

The chain links TRBV28 to TRBJ1-5; D uncertain. The germline V gene has CDR1 MDHEN and CDR2 SYDVKM. The CDR3 spans 13 residues. Between the trimmed V and J ends, which lost 6 bases and 5 bases, there was a span of 11 bases. CDR3 residues: CASRPGIHQPQHF. CDR3 DNA: TGTGCCAGCAGACCAGGAATTCATCAGCCCCAGCATTTT.

CDR3 sequence: CASSQVLGGDTEAFF. CDR3 nucleotides: TGCGCCAGCAGCCAAGTTCTGGGAGGGGACACTGAAGCTTTCTTT. The V gene is TRBV4-3, the J gene TRBJ1-1; a possible D gene is TRBD1 (5 bases). V was cut by 1 base and J by 3 bases, with 12 bases left in between. This CDR3 contains 15 residues. CDR1 is LGHNA, CDR2 YSLEER, per germline.

The rearrangement joins TRBV7-9 to TRBJ2-7, with 11 bases that match TRBD1. Germline lookup yields CDR1 SEHNR and CDR2 FQNEAQ (reference sequence). The CDR3 is 15 amino acids. J lost 6 bases, V lost 5 bases, and 9 bases had no gene match. CDR3: CASSTGQGALGEQYF. The CDR3 DNA reads TGTGCCAGCAGCACTGGACAGGGGGCTCTGGGCGAGCAGTACTTC. Together with reference TRBV7-9 and TRBJ2-7, the CDR3 gives the full variable domain: DTGVSQNPRHKITKRGQNVTFRCDPISEHNRLYWYRQTLGQGPEFLTYFQNEAQLEKSRLLSDRFSAERPKGSFSTLEIQRTEQGDSAMYLCASSTGQGALGEQYFGPGTRLTVT.

There are a few counts of this clone. This chain connects TRBV5-8 to TRBJ2-7; 7 nucleotides agree with TRBD1. From germline, CDR1 is SGHTS and CDR2 YDEGEE. The CDR3 is made up of 13 amino acids. V shed 4 bases and J 3 bases; nucleotides not matched to a gene: 4. CDR3 region: CASSRDSDYEQYF. The CDR3 DNA follows: TGTGCCAGCAGCCGGGACAGCGACTACGAGCAGTACTTC.

This chain connects TRBV6-2 or TRBV6-3 to TRBJ2-7; 11 positions agree with TRBD1. Germline CDR1 MNHEY, CDR2 SVGEGT. V lost 0 bases and J lost 3; bases outside the gene matches: 7. This CDR3 has 17 amino acids. CDR3 nucleotide sequence: TGTGCCAGCAGTTACTCCACCGGGACAGGGGGGAACTACGAGCAGTACTTC. Translating gives CASSYSTGTGGNYEQYF.

V usage is TRBV5-1 and J usage is TRBJ2-2; the D gene is possibly TRBD2 (6 bases). Germline CDR1 is SGHRS and CDR2 is YFSETQ. The CDR3 is 12 amino acids. V was trimmed by 7 bases and J by 7 bases, leaving 11 bases between them. CDR3 bases: TGCGCCAGCCGAGTAGCGGTCGGGGAGCTGTTTTTT. It codes for CASRVAVGELFF.

The gene calls are TRBV4-3 and TRBJ1-2; the D is unclear. The CDR3 is 13 amino acids. The V gene lost 0 bases and the J gene lost 5 bases, with 7 bases spanning the gap. Germline CDR1 reads LGHNA; CDR2 reads YSLEER. This CDR3 is CASSQDTSYGYTF. DNA for the CDR3: TGCGCCAGCAGCCAAGACACGAGTTATGGCTACACCTTC.

The rearrangement uses TRBV12-3 or TRBV12-4 and TRBJ1-1, with TRBD1 as a possible D gene (5 bases). The ends were cut back, 3 bases at V and 4 bases at J, with 9 bases in the middle. The CDR3 runs to 13 residues. CDR3 protein: CASSFGGFTEAFF. CDR3 DNA: TGTGCCAGCAGTTTCGGGGGATTCACTGAAGCTTTCTTT.